The rows below give T cell receptor beta chains drawn from one sample of a study of CD8 T cells in Susac syndrome. One entry per CDR3 protein, called by TCRdb with MiXCR from the immunoSEQ multiplex PCR reads. The table has approximately 200,000 distinct CDR3 sequences, approximately 95% seen once; the top ten hold approximately 0.081%. The material sequenced was CD4+ T cells from PBMCs. These receptors were obtained from a human donor with multiple sclerosis. The CDR3 runs from the conserved cysteine through the conserved F or W. A D gene is named only where the DNA matches it firmly. Size is omitted from some rows. Given values are once, few, many or a class for expanded clones.

J | V | length | size | D | CDR3 | DNA
TRBJ2-7 | TRBV3-1 | 14 | . | TRBD2 | CASSQVTTSEEQYF | TGTGCCAGCAGCCAAGTCACCACTAGCGAAGAGCAGTACTTC
TRBJ2-2 | TRBV6-6 | 14 | . | . | CASRVYANTGELFF | TGTGCCAGCCGGGTTTACGCGAACACCGGGGAGCTGTTTTTT
TRBJ2-5 | TRBV18 | 15 | . | TRBD1 | CASSPLTGTGETQYF | TGTGCCAGCTCACCCTTGACAGGGACGGGAGAGACCCAGTACTTC
TRBJ1-6 | TRBV12-3/TRBV12-4 | 14 | . | . | CASSLGPSGSPLHF | TGTGCCAGCAGTTTAGGCCCGTCCGGGTCACCCCTCCACTTT
TRBJ2-6 | TRBV29-1 | 12 | few | . | CSVPSGANVLTF | TGCAGCGTTCCCTCCGGGGCCAACGTCCTGACTTTC
TRBJ1-4 | TRBV12-3/TRBV12-4 | 14 | . | . | CASSLVGGQEKLFF | TGTGCCAGCAGTTTGGTGGGGGGTCAGGAAAAACTGTTTTTT
TRBJ2-4 | TRBV19 | 13 | . | TRBD1 | CASSMDRAGIQYF | TGTGCCAGTAGTATGGACAGGGCCGGCATTCAGTACTTC
TRBJ2-1 | TRBV27 | 13 | . | . | CASQILRDNEQFF | TGTGCCAGTCAGATTCTCAGGGACAATGAGCAGTTCTTC
TRBJ1-2 | TRBV5-4 | 15 | . | TRBD1 | CASSLGGTGNYGYTF | TGTGCCAGCAGCTTGGGGGGGACAGGGAACTATGGCTACACCTTC
TRBJ1-2 | TRBV12-3/TRBV12-4 | 13 | . | . | CASSSGANYGYTF | TGTGCCAGCAGTTCTGGGGCTAACTATGGCTACACCTTC
TRBJ2-3 | TRBV11-1 | 16 | . | TRBD1 | CASSFPLRTGADTQYF | TGTGCCAGCAGCTTCCCGTTAAGGACAGGGGCCGATACGCAGTATTTT
TRBJ2-1 | TRBV10-3 | 14 | . | TRBD1 | CAISPGQGIGEQFF | TGTGCCATCAGTCCGGGACAGGGCATAGGTGAGCAGTTCTTC
TRBJ2-1 | TRBV2 | 14 | . | TRBD2 | CASSPTSGGVEQFF | TGTGCCAGCAGTCCGACTAGCGGGGGGGTTGAGCAGTTCTTC
TRBJ2-3 | TRBV12-3/TRBV12-4 | 15 | few | TRBD2 | CASSFTSGGTDTQYF | TGTGCCAGCAGTTTTACTAGCGGGGGCACAGATACGCAGTATTTT
TRBJ2-4 | TRBV6-6 | 14 | . | TRBD1 | CASSYDRERNIQYF | TGTGCCAGCAGTTACGACAGGGAAAGGAACATTCAGTACTTC
TRBJ2-3 | TRBV11-3 | 16 | once | . | CASSHTGPQAADTQYF | TGTGCCAGCAGCCATACCGGGCCCCAGGCCGCAGATACGCAGTATTTT
TRBJ1-1 | TRBV7-2 | 13 | . | . | CASSIQKNTEAFF | TGTGCCAGCAGCATACAGAAAAACACTGAAGCTTTCTTT
TRBJ2-2 | TRBV29-1 | 15 | . | TRBD2 | CSVLWGLADTGELFF | TGCAGCGTTTTGTGGGGACTAGCGGACACCGGGGAGCTGTTTTTT
TRBJ2-7 | TRBV27 | 14 | . | TRBD2 | CASSPRLAGYEQYF | TGTGCCAGCAGTCCCAGACTAGCGGGCTACGAGCAGTACTTC
TRBJ1-1 | TRBV20-1 | 13 | . | . | CSARGHWGTEAFF | TGCAGTGCTAGAGGGCATTGGGGCACTGAAGCTTTCTTT
TRBJ1-2 | TRBV29-1 | 14 | . | TRBD1 | CSVDSGQGNYGYTF | TGCAGCGTTGATTCTGGACAGGGGAACTATGGCTACACCTTC
TRBJ1-5 | TRBV7-2 | 14 | . | . | CASSLALPGQPQHF | TGTGCCAGCAGCTTAGCCTTACCCGGTCAGCCCCAGCATTTT
TRBJ2-4 | TRBV19 | 13 | . | . | CASTDPGENIQYF | TGTGCCAGTACCGACCCAGGGGAAAACATTCAGTACTTC
TRBJ2-1 | TRBV12-3/TRBV12-4 | 13 | . | . | CASSQLNGGEQFF | TGTGCCAGCAGTCAGTTGAACGGGGGTGAGCAGTTCTTC
TRBJ2-3 | TRBV29-1 | 11 | once | . | CSALHLSTQYF | TGCAGCGCCCTCCACCTGAGTACGCAGTATTTT
TRBJ1-6 | TRBV30 | 11 | . | TRBD1 | CAWRATGTLHF | TGTGCCTGGAGAGCGACAGGGACCCTCCACTTT